These 9 T cell receptor beta chains were sequenced from one sample in a study of OX40 agonist ivuxolimab in advanced cancers. Clones were sequenced by immunoSEQ multiplex PCR, and TCRdb holds only the in-frame ones, with some missing. The table shows around 64,000 clones, with roughly nine tenths occurring only once. Sequencing used CD4+ or CD8+ T cells sorted from blood, obtained in a trial of the OX40 agonist ivuxolimab. These receptors all stem from an adult with an advanced solid tumor such as melanoma, head and neck, liver or kidney cancer.

This chain links TRBV16 with TRBJ1-2; D is uncertain. Germline values: CDR1 KGHSY, CDR2 FQNENV. The V gene lost 4 bases and the J gene lost 2 bases, with 5 bases spanning the gap. CDR3 size: 12 residues. The CDR3 region has the DNA TGTGCCAGCAGCCCGTCCAACTATGGCTACACCTTC. This encodes CASSPSNYGYTF.

The chain has TRBV28 and TRBJ1-5; tentatively, D is TRBD1 (6 bases). This CDR3 has 19 residues. The V gene's germline CDR1 is MDHEN and CDR2 SYDVKM. The V end was cut by 5 bases, the J end by 1 base, with 24 bases between. CDR3 sequence reads: CASSRRITGGYSSNQPQHF. In DNA, the CDR3 is TGTGCCAGCAGTCGACGCATCACGGGGGGCTATTCCAGCAATCAGCCCCAGCATTTT.

The chain is built from TRBV6-1 and TRBJ2-3; TRBD2 might be the D (5 bases). V was shortened by 8 bases and J by 0 bases, with 12 bases between the two germline ends. CDR3 length: 14 amino acids. Germline values: CDR1 MNHNS, CDR2 SASEGT. The CDR3, as DNA: TGTGCCAGCGGGAGCAGCGGAAGCACAGATACGCAGTATTTT. Its protein is CASGSSGSTDTQYF.

As for this clone: At one boundary the junction diverges from the germline segment, which might be a read error. The V and J genes are TRBV29-1 and TRBJ2-7, with D maybe TRBD1 (5 bases). The CDR3 totals 12 residues. CDR1 and CDR2 from the germline V gene are SQVTM and ANQGSEA. Here the CDR3 reads CSAGAGDHEQSF. The CDR3 coding sequence is TGCAGCGCTGGGGCAGGCGACCACGAGCAGTCCTTC.

This chain uses TRBV2 with TRBJ2-1, with TRBD1 matching 9 bases. Looked up from germline, CDR1 is SNHLY and CDR2 is FYNNEI. CDR3 length equals 14 residues. V lost 5 bases and J lost 6; bases outside the gene matches: 5. Here the CDR3 reads CASSTGTGSNEQFF. In DNA form, the CDR3 reads TGTGCCAGCAGTACCGGGACAGGGTCCAATGAGCAGTTCTTC.

This clone has just one count. The chain joins TRBV6-6 to TRBJ2-7; 11 bases align to TRBD2. From germline, CDR1 is MNHNY and CDR2 SVGAGI (reference sequence). V lost 5 bases and J lost 5; bases outside the gene matches: 8. This CDR3 is built from 15 residues. The CDR3 nucleotides are TGTGCCAGCAGTGGTCTAGCGGGAGGCCCCCACGAGCAGTACTTC. Translated, it gives CASSGLAGGPHEQYF.

This clone was seen once. The rearrangement uses TRBV18 and TRBJ2-1; 9 bases are a match to TRBD1. This CDR3 contains 16 residues. Unmatched junction bases numbered 3, after V lost 1 base and J lost 2 bases. Looked up from germline, CDR1 is KGHSH and CDR2 is LQKENI. Here the CDR3 DNA reads TGTGCCAGCTCACCACTAGACAGGGGGACCTACAATGAGCAGTTCTTC. As protein: CASSPLDRGTYNEQFF.

The V call is TRBV19, the J call TRBJ2-7; D might be TRBD2 (6 bases). This CDR3 is 17 amino acids long. The germline V gene encodes CDR1 LNHDA and CDR2 SQIVND (reference sequence). Trimming cost V 4 bases and J 4 bases, with 23 bases left between them. CDR3 nucleotide sequence: TGTGCCAGTAGTACGACCCTCGGGACTGCCGTGGGGTACGAGCAGTACTTC. Protein: CASSTTLGTAVGYEQYF.

This clone was seen only once. V is TRBV11-3 and J is TRBJ2-1; D is undetermined. The germline V gene encodes CDR1 SGHNT and CDR2 YENEEA. The CDR3 is 14 amino acids. V was trimmed by 7 bases and J by 0 bases, leaving 10 bases between them. The CDR3 nucleotides are TGTGCCAGCATCGGTTCAAGCTCCTACAATGAGCAGTTCTTC. Encoded protein: CASIGSSSYNEQFF.